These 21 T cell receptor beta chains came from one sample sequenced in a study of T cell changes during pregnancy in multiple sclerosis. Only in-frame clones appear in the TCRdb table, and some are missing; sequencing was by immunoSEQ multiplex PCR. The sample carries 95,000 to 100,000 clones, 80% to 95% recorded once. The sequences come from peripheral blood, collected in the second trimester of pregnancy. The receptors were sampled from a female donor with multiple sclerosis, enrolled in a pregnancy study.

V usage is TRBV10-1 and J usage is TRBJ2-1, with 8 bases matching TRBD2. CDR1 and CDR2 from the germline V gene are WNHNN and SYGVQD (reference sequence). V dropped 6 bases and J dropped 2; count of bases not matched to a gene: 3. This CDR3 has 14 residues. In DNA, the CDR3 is TGCGCCAGCAGACCGGGACTAGCCTACAATGAGCAGTTCTTC. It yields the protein CASRPGLAYNEQFF.

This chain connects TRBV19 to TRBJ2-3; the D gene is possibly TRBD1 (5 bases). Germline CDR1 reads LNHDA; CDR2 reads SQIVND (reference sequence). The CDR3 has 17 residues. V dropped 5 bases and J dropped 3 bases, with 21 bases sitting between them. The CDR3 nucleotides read TGTGCCAGTAGTCCCGAAGGACACTATGAAGTGACAGATACGCAGTATTTT. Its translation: CASSPEGHYEVTDTQYF. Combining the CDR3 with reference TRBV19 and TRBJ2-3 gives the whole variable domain DGGITQSPKYLFRKEGQNVTLSCEQNLNHDAMYWYRQDPGQGLRLIYYSQIVNDFQKGDIAEGYSVSREKKESFPLTVTSAQKNPTAFYLCASSPEGHYEVTDTQYFGPGTRLTVL.

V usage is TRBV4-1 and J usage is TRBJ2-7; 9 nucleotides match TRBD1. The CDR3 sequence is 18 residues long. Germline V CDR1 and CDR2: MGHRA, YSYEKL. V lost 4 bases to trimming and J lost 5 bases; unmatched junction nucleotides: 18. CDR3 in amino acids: CASSLRAQPGQGRDEQYF. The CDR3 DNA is TGCGCCAGCAGCCTACGCGCCCAACCGGGACAGGGTAGGGACGAGCAGTACTTC.

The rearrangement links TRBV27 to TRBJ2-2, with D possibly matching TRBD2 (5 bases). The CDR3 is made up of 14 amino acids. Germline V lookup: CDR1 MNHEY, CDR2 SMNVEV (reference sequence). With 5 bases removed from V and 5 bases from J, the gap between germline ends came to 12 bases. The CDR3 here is CASSQRRGTGELFF. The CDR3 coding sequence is TGTGCCAGCAGTCAAAGACGGGGAACCGGGGAGCTGTTTTTT.

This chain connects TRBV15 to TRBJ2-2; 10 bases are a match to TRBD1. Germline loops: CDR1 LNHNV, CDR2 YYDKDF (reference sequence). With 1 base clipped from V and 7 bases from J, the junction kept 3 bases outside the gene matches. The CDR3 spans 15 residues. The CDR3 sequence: CATSRGGQGYGELFF. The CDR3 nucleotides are TGTGCCACCAGCAGAGGGGGACAGGGGTACGGGGAGCTGTTTTTT.

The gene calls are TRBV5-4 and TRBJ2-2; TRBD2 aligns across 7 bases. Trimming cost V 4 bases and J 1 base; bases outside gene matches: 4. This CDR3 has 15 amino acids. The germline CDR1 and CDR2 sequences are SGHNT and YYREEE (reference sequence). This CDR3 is CASSPGEGNTGELFF. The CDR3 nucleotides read TGTGCCAGCAGCCCTGGGGAGGGGAACACCGGGGAGCTGTTTTTT.

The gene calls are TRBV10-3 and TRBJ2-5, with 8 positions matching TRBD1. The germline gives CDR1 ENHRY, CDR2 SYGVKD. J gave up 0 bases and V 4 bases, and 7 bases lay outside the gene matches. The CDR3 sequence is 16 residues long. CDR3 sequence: CAISVGTGYNQETQYF. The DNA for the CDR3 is TGTGCCATCAGTGTTGGGACAGGATATAACCAAGAGACCCAGTACTTC.

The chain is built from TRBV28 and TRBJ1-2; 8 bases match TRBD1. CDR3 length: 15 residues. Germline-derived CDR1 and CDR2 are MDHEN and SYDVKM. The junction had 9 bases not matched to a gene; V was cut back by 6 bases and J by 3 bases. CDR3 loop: CASSSTGAFHYGYTF. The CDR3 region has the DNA TGTGCCAGCAGCTCGACAGGGGCCTTTCACTATGGCTACACCTTC.

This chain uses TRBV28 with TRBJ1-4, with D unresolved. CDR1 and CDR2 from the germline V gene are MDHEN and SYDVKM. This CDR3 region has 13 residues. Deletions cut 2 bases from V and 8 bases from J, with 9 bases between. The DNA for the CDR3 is TGTGCCAGCAGTTTAATTGGGAGCGAAAAACTGTTTTTT. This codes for CASSLIGSEKLFF.

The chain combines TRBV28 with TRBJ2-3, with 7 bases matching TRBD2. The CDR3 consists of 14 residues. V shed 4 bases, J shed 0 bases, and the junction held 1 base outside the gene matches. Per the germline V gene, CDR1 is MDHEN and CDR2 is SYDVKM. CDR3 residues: CASSWGGSTDTQYF. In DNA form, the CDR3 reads TGTGCCAGCAGTTGGGGGGGAAGCACAGATACGCAGTATTTT.

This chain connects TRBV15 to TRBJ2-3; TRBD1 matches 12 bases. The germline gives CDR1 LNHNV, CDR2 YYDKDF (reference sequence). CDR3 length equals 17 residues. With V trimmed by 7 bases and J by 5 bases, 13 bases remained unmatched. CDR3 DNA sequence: TGTGCCACCACCCCGGGACAGGGGGCATTTTGGGTAGATACGCAGTATTTT. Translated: CATTPGQGAFWVDTQYF.

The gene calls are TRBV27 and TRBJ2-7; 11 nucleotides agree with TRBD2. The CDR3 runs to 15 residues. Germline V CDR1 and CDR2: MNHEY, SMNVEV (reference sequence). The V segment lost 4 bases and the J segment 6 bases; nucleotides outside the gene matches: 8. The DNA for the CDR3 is TGTGCCAGCAGTTCCCGTAATAGCGGGAGGGGCGAGCAGTACTTC. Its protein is CASSSRNSGRGEQYF.

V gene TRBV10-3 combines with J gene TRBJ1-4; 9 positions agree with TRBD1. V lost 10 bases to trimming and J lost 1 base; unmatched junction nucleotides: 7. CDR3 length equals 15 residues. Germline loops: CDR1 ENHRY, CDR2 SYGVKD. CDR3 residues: CATGTGSRTNEKLFF. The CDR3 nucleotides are TGTGCCACCGGGACAGGGTCGCGAACTAATGAAAAACTGTTTTTT.

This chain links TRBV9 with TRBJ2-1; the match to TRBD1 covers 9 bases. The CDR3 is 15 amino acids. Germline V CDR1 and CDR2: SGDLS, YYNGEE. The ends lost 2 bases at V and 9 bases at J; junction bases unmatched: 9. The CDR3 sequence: CASSVRDREVGEQFF. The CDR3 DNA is TGTGCCAGCAGCGTCCGGGACAGGGAAGTTGGTGAGCAGTTCTTC.

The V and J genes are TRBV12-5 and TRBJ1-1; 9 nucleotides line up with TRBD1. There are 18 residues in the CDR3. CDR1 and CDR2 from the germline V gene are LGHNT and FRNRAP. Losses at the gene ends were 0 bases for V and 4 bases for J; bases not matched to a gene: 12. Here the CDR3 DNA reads TGTGCTAGTGGTTTGGTACCCCTCGGACAGGGGCCGGTCACTGAAGCTTTCTTT. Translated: CASGLVPLGQGPVTEAFF.

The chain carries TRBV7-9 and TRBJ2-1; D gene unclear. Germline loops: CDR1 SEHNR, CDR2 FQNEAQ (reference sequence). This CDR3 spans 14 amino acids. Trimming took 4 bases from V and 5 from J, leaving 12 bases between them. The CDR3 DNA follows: TGTGCCAGCAGCTCCTCGGAGTTCAACAATGAGCAGTTCTTC. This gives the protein CASSSSEFNNEQFF. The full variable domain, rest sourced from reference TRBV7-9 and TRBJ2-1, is DTGVSQNPRHKITKRGQNVTFRCDPISEHNRLYWYRQTLGQGPEFLTYFQNEAQLEKSRLLSDRFSAERPKGSFSTLEIQRTEQGDSAMYLCASSSSEFNNEQFFGPGTRLTVL.

For the CDR3, the DNA is TGCGCCAGCAGCTTCGAGCGGAATAACGAGCAGTACTTC. Amino acids: CASSFERNNEQYF. This chain links TRBV5-1 with TRBJ2-7; maybe TRBD2 (5 bases). The CDR3 covers 13 residues. The V gene lost 2 bases and the J gene lost 5 bases, with 11 bases spanning the gap. Germline lookup yields CDR1 SGHRS and CDR2 YFSETQ.

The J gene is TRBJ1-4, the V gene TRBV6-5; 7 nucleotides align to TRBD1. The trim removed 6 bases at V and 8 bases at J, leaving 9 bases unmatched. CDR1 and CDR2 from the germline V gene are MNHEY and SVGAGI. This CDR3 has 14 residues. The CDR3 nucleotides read TGTGCCAGCAGGCCTTACAGGGGTTTGGAAAAACTGTTTTTT. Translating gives CASRPYRGLEKLFF.

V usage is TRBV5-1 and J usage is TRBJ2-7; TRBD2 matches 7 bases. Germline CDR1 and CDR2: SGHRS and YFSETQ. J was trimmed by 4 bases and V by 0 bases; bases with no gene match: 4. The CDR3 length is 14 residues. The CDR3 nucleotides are TGCGCCAGCAGCTTGGCTACGGGGGGTTACGAGCAGTACTTC. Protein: CASSLATGGYEQYF.

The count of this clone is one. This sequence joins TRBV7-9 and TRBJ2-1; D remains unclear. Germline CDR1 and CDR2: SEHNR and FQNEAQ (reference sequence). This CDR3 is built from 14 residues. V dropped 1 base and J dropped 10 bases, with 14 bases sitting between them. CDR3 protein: CASSLDLSPWEQFF. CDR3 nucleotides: TGTGCCAGCAGCTTAGATTTGAGTCCGTGGGAGCAGTTCTTC.

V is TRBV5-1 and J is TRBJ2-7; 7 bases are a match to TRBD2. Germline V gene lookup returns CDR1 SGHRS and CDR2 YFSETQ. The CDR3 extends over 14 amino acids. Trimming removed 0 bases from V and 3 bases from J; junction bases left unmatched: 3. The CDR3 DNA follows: TGCGCCAGCAGCTTGGTCTGGGGGGGCTACGAGCAGTACTTC. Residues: CASSLVWGGYEQYF.